The 10 T cell receptor beta chains below all came from one sample that was sequenced in a study of shared clonotypes between healthy human individuals. Profiling relied on immunoSEQ multiplex PCR, and the TCRdb table lists in-frame clones only, not all of them. This table holds more than 2 million clones, 85% to 95% found once. The specimen sequenced was naive CD4+ T cells sorted from blood. Indicated subset: CD45RA+ positively selected. The origin of the receptors is a man aged 18-30 years in good health.

The genes are TRBV28 and TRBJ1-1; no clear D gene. The V end was cut by 1 base, the J end by 3 bases, with 9 bases between. CDR1 MDHEN and CDR2 SYDVKM come from the germline V gene. The CDR3 covers 14 residues. The CDR3 coding sequence is TGTGCCAGCAGTTTATTATCCTGGGACACTGAAGCTTTCTTT. Translation gives CASSLLSWDTEAFF.

This rearrangement joins TRBV27 to TRBJ1-1; D is uncertain. The CDR3 loop spans 15 amino acids. Germline assignment: CDR1 MNHEY and CDR2 SMNVEV (reference sequence). V shed 3 bases and J shed 1 base, with 12 bases lying between them. In DNA form, the CDR3 reads TGTGCCAGCAGTTTCTGGTCGACACCGAACACTGAAGCTTTCTTT. Translating gives CASSFWSTPNTEAFF.

The CDR3 sequence is CASSQAWRDLHEQYF. The CDR3 DNA is TGTGCCAGCAGCCAAGCCTGGAGGGATCTCCACGAGCAGTACTTC. The V and J genes are TRBV7-9 and TRBJ2-7; the D gene is possibly TRBD2 (6 bases). Germline V lookup: CDR1 SEHNR, CDR2 FQNEAQ (reference sequence). Deletions cut 5 bases from V and 5 bases from J, with 19 bases between. This CDR3 region has 15 residues. The full variable domain, completed using reference TRBV7-9 and TRBJ2-7, is DTGVSQNPRHKITKRGQNVTFRCDPISEHNRLYWYRQTLGQGPEFLTYFQNEAQLEKSRLLSDRFSAERPKGSFSTLEIQRTEQGDSAMYLCASSQAWRDLHEQYFGPGTRLTVT.

The chain employs TRBV28 and TRBJ2-7, with D possibly matching TRBD2 (5 bases). The germline V gene has CDR1 MDHEN and CDR2 SYDVKM. V dropped 5 bases and J dropped 0 bases, with 11 bases sitting between them. This CDR3 has 14 amino acids. CDR3 sequence (DNA): TGTGCCAGCAGTCCAGACTATACCTCCTACGAGCAGTACTTC. Translation gives CASSPDYTSYEQYF. The full variable domain, rest sourced from reference TRBV28 and TRBJ2-7, is DVKVTQSSRYLVKRTGEKVFLECVQDMDHENMFWYRQDPGLGLRLIYFSYDVKMKEKGDIPEGYSVSREKKERFSLILESASTNQTSMYLCASSPDYTSYEQYFGPGTRLTVT.

The chain joins TRBV4-2 to TRBJ1-1; D is unresolved. CDR3 length: 14 amino acids. Germline V gene sequence: CDR1 LGHNA, CDR2 YNFKEQ. The germline V and J ends were trimmed by 4 bases and 3 bases, with 12 bases remaining between them. CDR3 nucleotides: TGTGCCAGCAGCCGCCTTGACCCAGACACTGAAGCTTTCTTT. Translating it yields CASSRLDPDTEAFF.

This chain connects TRBV5-1 to TRBJ1-1, with 7 nucleotides matching TRBD1. V lost 4 bases, J lost 4 bases, and 10 bases stayed unmatched. The CDR3 has 15 residues. Per germline, CDR1 SGHRS and CDR2 YFSETQ. Here the CDR3 DNA reads TGCGCCAGCAGCAGTGACAGGGCCCGGGGCACTGAAGCTTTCTTT. Translated, it gives CASSSDRARGTEAFF.

With regard to this clone: The sample has other DNA sequences that encode this CDR3 too. CDR3 sequence reads: CASSLGDSPNQPQHF. CDR3 nucleotide sequence: TGTGCCAGCAGCTTAGGGGATAGCCCCAATCAGCCCCAGCATTTT. J is TRBJ1-5 and V is TRBV7-9; no firm D call. The CDR3 runs to 15 residues. Trimming stripped 1 base from V and 3 bases from J, with 10 bases between. Germline lookup yields CDR1 SEHNR and CDR2 FQNEAQ (reference sequence).

This rearrangement joins TRBV9 to TRBJ2-1, with 9 bases that match TRBD1. The CDR3 extends over 17 amino acids. Germline loops: CDR1 SGDLS, CDR2 YYNGEE. The junction had 13 bases not matched to a gene; V was cut back by 2 bases and J by 7 bases. Here the CDR3 DNA reads TGTGCCAGCAGCGTTGCATTTGCGGGACAGGGTGGTAATGAGCAGTTCTTC. It is translated as CASSVAFAGQGGNEQFF.

This clone appeared once. The rearrangement joins TRBV10-1 to TRBJ2-7; D gene unclear. This CDR3 contains 14 residues. Trimming removed 1 base from V and 6 bases from J, with 13 bases in between. CDR1 and CDR2 from the germline V gene are WNHNN and SYGVQD (reference sequence). CDR3 nucleotide sequence: TGCGCCAGCAGTGAGTTCGACTTAATCGGCGAGCAGTACTTC. It encodes CASSEFDLIGEQYF.

The chain recombines TRBV9 with TRBJ2-1; 8 nucleotides agree with TRBD2. CDR3 length: 14 amino acids. V lost 0 bases to trimming and J lost 6 bases; unmatched junction nucleotides: 2. The V gene's germline CDR1 is SGDLS and CDR2 YYNGEE. Here the CDR3 DNA reads TGTGCCAGCAGCGTAGTTGGGACTAGCAATGAGCAGTTCTTC. Its protein is CASSVVGTSNEQFF.